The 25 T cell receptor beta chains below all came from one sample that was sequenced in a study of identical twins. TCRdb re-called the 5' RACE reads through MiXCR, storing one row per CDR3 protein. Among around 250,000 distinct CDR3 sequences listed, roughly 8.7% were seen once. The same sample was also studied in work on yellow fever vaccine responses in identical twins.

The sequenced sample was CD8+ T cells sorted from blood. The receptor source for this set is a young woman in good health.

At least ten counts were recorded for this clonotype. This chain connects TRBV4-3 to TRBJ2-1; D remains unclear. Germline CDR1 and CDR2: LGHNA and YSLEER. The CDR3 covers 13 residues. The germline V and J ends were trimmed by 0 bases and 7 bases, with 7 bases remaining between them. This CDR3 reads CASSQDGVNEQFF. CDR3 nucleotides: TGCGCCAGCAGCCAAGATGGAGTAAATGAGCAGTTCTTC.

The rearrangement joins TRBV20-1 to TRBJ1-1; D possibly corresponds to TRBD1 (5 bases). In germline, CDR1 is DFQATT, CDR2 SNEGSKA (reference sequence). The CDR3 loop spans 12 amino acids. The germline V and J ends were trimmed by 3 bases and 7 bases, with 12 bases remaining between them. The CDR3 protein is CSASTGEVEAFF. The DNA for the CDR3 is TGCAGTGCTAGTACGGGGGAAGTTGAAGCTTTCTTT.

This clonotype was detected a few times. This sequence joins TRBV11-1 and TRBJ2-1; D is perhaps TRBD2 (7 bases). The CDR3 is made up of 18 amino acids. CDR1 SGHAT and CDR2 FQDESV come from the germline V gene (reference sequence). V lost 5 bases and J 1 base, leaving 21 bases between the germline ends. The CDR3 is CASSPPEGGTRSYNEQFF. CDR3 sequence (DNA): TGTGCCAGCAGCCCCCCAGAGGGGGGGACGAGGTCCTACAATGAGCAGTTCTTC.

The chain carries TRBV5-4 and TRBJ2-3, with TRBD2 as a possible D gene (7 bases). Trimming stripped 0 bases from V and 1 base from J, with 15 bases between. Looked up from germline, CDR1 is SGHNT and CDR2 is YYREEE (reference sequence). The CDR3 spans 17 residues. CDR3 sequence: CASSLGGGGSRTDTQYF. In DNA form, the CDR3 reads TGTGCCAGCAGCTTGGGGGGCGGGGGCTCTCGCACAGATACGCAGTATTTT.

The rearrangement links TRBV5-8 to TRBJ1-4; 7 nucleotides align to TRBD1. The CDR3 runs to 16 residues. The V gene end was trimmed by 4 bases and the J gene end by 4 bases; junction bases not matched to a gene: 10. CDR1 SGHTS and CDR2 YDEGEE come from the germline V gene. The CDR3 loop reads CASSPYLGQLNEKLFF. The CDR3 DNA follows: TGTGCCAGCAGCCCCTACTTGGGACAGCTTAATGAAAAACTGTTTTTT.

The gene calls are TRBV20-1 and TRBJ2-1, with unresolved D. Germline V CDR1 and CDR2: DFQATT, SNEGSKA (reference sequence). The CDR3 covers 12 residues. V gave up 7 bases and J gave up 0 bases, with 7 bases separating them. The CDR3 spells CSVVSSYNEQFF. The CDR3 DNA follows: TGCAGTGTGGTGAGCTCCTACAATGAGCAGTTCTTC.

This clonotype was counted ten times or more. The CDR3 nucleotides read TGTGCCAGCAGTCCCAACAGGGTCACCGGGGAGCTGTTTTTT. This gives the protein CASSPNRVTGELFF. The rearrangement links TRBV27 to TRBJ2-2; TRBD1 is a possible D gene (6 bases). CDR3 size: 14 residues. The V gene's germline CDR1 is MNHEY and CDR2 SMNVEV (reference sequence). The V end lost 5 bases, the J end lost 4 bases, and 11 bases lay between the germline ends.

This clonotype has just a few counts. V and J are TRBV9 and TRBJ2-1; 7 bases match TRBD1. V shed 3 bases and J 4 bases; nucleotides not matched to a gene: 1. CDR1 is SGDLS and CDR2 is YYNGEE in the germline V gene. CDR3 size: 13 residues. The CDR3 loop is CASSGGQYNEQFF. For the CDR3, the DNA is TGTGCCAGCAGCGGGGGACAGTACAATGAGCAGTTCTTC.

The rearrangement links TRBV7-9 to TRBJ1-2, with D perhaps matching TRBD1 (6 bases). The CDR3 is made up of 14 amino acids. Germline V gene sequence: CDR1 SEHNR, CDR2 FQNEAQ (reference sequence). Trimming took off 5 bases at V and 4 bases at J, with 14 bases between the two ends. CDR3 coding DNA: TGTGCCAGCAGCGCCGGGGACACTCCCTATGGCTACACCTTC. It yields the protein CASSAGDTPYGYTF.

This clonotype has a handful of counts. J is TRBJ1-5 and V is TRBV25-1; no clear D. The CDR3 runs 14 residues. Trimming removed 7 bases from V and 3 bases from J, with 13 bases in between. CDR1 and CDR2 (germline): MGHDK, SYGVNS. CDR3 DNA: TGTGCCAGCACCGCGCAAGGGTACAATCAGCCCCAGCATTTT. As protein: CASTAQGYNQPQHF.

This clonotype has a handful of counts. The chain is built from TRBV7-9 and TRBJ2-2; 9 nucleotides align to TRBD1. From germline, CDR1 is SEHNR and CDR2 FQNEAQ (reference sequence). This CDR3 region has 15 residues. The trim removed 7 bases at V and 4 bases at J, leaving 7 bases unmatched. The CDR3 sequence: CASKAGTGSTGELFF. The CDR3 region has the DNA TGTGCCAGCAAAGCCGGGACAGGGAGCACCGGGGAGCTGTTTTTT.

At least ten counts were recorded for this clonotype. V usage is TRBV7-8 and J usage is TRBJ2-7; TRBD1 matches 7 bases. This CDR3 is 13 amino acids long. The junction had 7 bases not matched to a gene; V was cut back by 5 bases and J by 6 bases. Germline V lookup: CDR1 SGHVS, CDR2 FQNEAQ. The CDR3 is CASSTGQFGEQYF. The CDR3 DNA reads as TGTGCCAGCAGCACGGGACAGTTCGGCGAGCAGTACTTC.

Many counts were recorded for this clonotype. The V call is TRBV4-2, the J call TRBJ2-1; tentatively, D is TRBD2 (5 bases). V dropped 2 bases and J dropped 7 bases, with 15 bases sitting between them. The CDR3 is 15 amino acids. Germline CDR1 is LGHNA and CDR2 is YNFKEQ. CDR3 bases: TGTGCCAGCAGCCAAACGCGAGGGTCGGTGAATGAGCAGTTCTTC. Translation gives CASSQTRGSVNEQFF.

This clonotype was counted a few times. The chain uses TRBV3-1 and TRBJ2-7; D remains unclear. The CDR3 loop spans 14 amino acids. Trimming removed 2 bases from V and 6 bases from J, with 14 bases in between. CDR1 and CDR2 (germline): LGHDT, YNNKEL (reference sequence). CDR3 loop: CASSQSGLSSEQYF. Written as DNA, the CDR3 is TGTGCCAGCAGCCAATCTGGGTTGAGCTCCGAGCAGTACTTC.

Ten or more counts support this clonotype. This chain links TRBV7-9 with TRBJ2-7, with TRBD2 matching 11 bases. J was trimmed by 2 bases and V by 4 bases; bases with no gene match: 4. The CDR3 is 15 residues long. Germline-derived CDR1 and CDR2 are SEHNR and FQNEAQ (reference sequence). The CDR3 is CASSSLAGDPYEQYF. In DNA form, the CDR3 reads TGTGCCAGCAGCTCACTAGCGGGAGACCCCTACGAGCAGTACTTC.

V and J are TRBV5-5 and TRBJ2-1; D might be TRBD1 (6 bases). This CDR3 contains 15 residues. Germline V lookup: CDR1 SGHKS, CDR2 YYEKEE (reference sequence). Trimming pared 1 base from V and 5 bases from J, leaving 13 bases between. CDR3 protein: CASSLTGLHHNEQFF. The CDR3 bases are TGTGCCAGCAGCTTGACAGGGTTACACCACAATGAGCAGTTCTTC.

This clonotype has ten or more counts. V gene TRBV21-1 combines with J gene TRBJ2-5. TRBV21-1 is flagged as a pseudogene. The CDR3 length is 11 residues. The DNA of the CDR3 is TGTGCCAGCAGCAATGAGAGACCTATATACTTC. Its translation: CASSNERPIYF.

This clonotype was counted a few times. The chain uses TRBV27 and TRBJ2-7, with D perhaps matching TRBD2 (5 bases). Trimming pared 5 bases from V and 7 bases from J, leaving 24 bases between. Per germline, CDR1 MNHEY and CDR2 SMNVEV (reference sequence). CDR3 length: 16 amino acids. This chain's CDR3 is CASSPLSEDLLSEQYF. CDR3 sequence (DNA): TGTGCCAGCAGTCCTCTGAGTGAGGACTTGCTAAGTGAGCAGTACTTC.

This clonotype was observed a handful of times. In DNA, the CDR3 is TGTGCCTTCAGTTTAGCGGAATCTCAGGGGGTTCCTGGAAACACCATATATTTT. Translating gives CAFSLAESQGVPGNTIYF. The V and J genes are TRBV12-3 or TRBV12-4 and TRBJ1-3; 7 nucleotides align to TRBD1. The CDR3 has 18 amino acids. V lost 11 bases to trimming and J lost 2 bases; unmatched junction nucleotides: 21.

The CDR3 here is CASSGGITDTQYF. CDR3 nucleotides: TGTGCCAGCAGCGGGGGAATCACAGATACGCAGTATTTT. The chain carries TRBV9 and TRBJ2-3; D is undetermined. V was pared by 3 bases and J by 2 bases, with 7 bases between. The CDR3 is made up of 13 amino acids. Per germline, CDR1 SGDLS and CDR2 YYNGEE.

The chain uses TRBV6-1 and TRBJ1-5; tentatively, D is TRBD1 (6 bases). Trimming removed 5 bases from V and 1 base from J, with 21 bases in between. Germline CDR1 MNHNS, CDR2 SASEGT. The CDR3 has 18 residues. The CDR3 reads CASSQPPHREVSNQPQHF. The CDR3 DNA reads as TGTGCCAGCAGTCAACCACCCCACAGGGAGGTGAGCAATCAGCCCCAGCATTTT.

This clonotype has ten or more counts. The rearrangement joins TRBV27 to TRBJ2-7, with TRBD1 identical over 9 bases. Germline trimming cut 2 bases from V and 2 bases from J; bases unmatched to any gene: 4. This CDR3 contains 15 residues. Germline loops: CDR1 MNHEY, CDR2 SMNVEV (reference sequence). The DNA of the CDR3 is TGTGCCAGCAGTTTAACTTGGGACAGGGCCTACGAGCAGTACTTC. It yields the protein CASSLTWDRAYEQYF.

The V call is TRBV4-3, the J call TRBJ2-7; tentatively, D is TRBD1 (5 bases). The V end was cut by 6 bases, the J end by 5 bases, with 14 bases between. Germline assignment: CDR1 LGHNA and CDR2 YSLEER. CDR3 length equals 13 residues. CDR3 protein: CASSQGIVDEQYF. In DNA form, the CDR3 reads TGCGCCAGCAGTCAGGGAATCGTCGACGAGCAGTACTTC.

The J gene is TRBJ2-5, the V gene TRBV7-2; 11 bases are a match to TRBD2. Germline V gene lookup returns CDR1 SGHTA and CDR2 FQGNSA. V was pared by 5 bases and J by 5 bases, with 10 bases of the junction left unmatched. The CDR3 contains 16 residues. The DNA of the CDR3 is TGTGCCAGCAGCCTCAATAGCGGGGGGGCAGTGGAGACCCAGTACTTC. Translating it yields CASSLNSGGAVETQYF.

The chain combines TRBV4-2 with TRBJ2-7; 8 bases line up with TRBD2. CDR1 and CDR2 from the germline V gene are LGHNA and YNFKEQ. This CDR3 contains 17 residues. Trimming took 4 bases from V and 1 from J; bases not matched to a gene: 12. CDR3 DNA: TGTGCCAGCAGCCCCGGGCTAGCGGGCCAGACTTCCTACGAGCAGTACTTC. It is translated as CASSPGLAGQTSYEQYF.